A selection of T cell receptor beta chains follows, all from one sample in a study of graft-versus-host responses after intestinal transplantation. Profiling relied on immunoSEQ multiplex PCR, and the TCRdb table lists in-frame clones only, not all of them. This table has approximately 4,300 clones, about 80% appearing once. Source: ileum tissue, taken 9 days after transplant. The receptors derive from a human patient who received an intestinal transplant, so some T cells may come from the graft donor. Both conserved end residues are part of each CDR3. A D gene is named only where the DNA matches it firmly. Not every row has a clone size; where given, it reads once, few, many or a size class.

J,size,D,V,DNA,CDR3
TRBJ2-7,NA,NA,TRBV13,TGTGCCAGCAGCTTAGTCTTACACGAGCAGTACTTC,CASSLVLHEQYF
TRBJ2-7,NA,TRBD2,TRBV25-1,TGTGCCAGCAGTGAATCTGGACTAGCGGGGGGCCCCGCTAAGCAGTACTTC,CASSESGLAGGPAKQYF
TRBJ2-1,NA,TRBD1,TRBV5-1,TGCGCCAGCAGTCAGGACGGGGACAGGGTGAGCCTGAAGCCTACCTACAATGAGCAGTTCTTC,CASSQDGDRVSLKPTYNEQFF
TRBJ2-5,NA,NA,TRBV5-1,TGCGCCAGCAGCTTGGGAGGGGGCCAAGAGACCCAGTACTTC,CASSLGGGQETQYF
TRBJ1-2,NA,NA,TRBV2,TGTGCCAGCAGTGAACAGGACTATGGCTACACCTTC,CASSEQDYGYTF
TRBJ2-5,NA,NA,TRBV7-3,TGTGCCAGCAGCATTAGCGGCCAAGAGACCCAGTACTTC,CASSISGQETQYF
TRBJ2-3,few,NA,TRBV2,TGTGCCAGCAGTGAACAGGGACTTAACACAGATACGCAGTATTTT,CASSEQGLNTDTQYF
TRBJ1-2,few,NA,TRBV5-6,TGTGCCAGCAGTTCCCGACTTGAAATGACCTTCTATGGCTACACCTTC,CASSSRLEMTFYGYTF
TRBJ2-5,NA,NA,TRBV19,TGTGCCAGTAGTATGGCCGGGAGAGAGACCCAGTACTTC,CASSMAGRETQYF
TRBJ1-5,NA,NA,TRBV6-1,TGTGCCAGCAGTGAAGGGAACAGGCTTTATAGCAATCAGCCCCAGCATTTT,CASSEGNRLYSNQPQHF
TRBJ1-1,NA,TRBD1,TRBV27,TGTGCCAGCAGGGGGACAGGGTGGAACACTGAAGCTTTCTTT,CASRGTGWNTEAFF
TRBJ1-2,NA,NA,TRBV7-2,TGTGCCAGCAGCGATAGTGGGGGCTATGGCTACACCTTC,CASSDSGGYGYTF
TRBJ1-2,large,NA,TRBV30,TGTGCCTGGGAGAAGCAGGGGGGCTACACCTTC,CAWEKQGGYTF
TRBJ2-3,NA,NA,TRBV4-2,TGTGCCAGCAGCCAAGCCTCGGGTACAGATACGCAGTATTTT,CASSQASGTDTQYF
TRBJ2-2,NA,NA,TRBV12-1,TGTGCCAGCAGCTTTGTAGGAGACAGGGGCACCGGGGAGCTGTTTTTT,CASSFVGDRGTGELFF
TRBJ2-1,NA,NA,TRBV2,TGTGCCAGCAACCACTGGGGCGGGGACAATGAGCAGTTCTTC,CASNHWGGDNEQFF
TRBJ2-2,NA,TRBD2,TRBV5-1,TGCGCCAGCAGCTTGTCAAATAGCGGGAGAGGCACCGGGGAGCTGTTTTTT,CASSLSNSGRGTGELFF
TRBJ2-1,NA,TRBD2,TRBV5-1,TGCGCCAGCAGCAAAGGACTAGCGGGAGTTGAGCAGTTCTTC,CASSKGLAGVEQFF
TRBJ1-5,NA,NA,TRBV28,TGTGCCAGCAGTTACCAAAGGGGGAGAGGCAATCAGCCCCAGCATTTT,CASSYQRGRGNQPQHF
TRBJ2-1,NA,TRBD2,TRBV28,TGTGCCAGCAGTGCGAAACTAGCGGGAGTTAGCAATGAGCAGTTCTTC,CASSAKLAGVSNEQFF
TRBJ2-1,NA,TRBD1,TRBV11-3,TGTGCCAGCAGCATGAAGGGACAGGGGATTATCGATGAGCAGTTCTTC,CASSMKGQGIIDEQFF
TRBJ2-7,NA,TRBD2,TRBV13,TGTGCCAGCAGCTTACCCTCCGGACTAGTTGACGAGCAGTACTTC,CASSLPSGLVDEQYF
TRBJ2-3,NA,NA,TRBV2,TGTGCCAGCAGTGAGCAGGGACTTAACACAGATACGCAGTATTTT,CASSEQGLNTDTQYF
TRBJ1-1,NA,NA,TRBV4-1,TGCGCCAGCAGCCAAGTTGCGGGGGAGGCTTTCTTT,CASSQVAGEAFF
TRBJ2-1,NA,NA,TRBV19,TGTGCCAGTAAGGAGCGAAGCTCCTACAATGAGCAGTTCTTC,CASKERSSYNEQFF
TRBJ1-1,NA,NA,TRBV6-4,TGTGCCAGCAGTGAGGGGGAAGGGGGAACTGAAGCTTTCTTT,CASSEGEGGTEAFF
TRBJ1-2,large,TRBD1,TRBV28,TGTGCCAGCAGTGGGGGGACAGAGAACTATGGCTACACCTTC,CASSGGTENYGYTF
TRBJ2-7,NA,TRBD1,TRBV14,TGTGCCAGCAGCCCGGACAGGGCCAACGGGGCCTACGAGCAGTACTTC,CASSPDRANGAYEQYF
TRBJ1-6,large,NA,TRBV6-5,TGTGCCAGCAGTTACGACGGGTATTCACCCCTCCACTTT,CASSYDGYSPLHF
TRBJ1-1,NA,NA,TRBV7-2,TGTGCCAGCAGCTTAGTAGGGGTCCAGGGTAGCACTGAAGCTTTCTTT,CASSLVGVQGSTEAFF
TRBJ1-1,NA,NA,TRBV19,TGTGCCAGTAGTATAATTGGTGCAGGGGAGTCCGCTTTCTTT,CASSIIGAGESAFF
TRBJ1-6,NA,NA,TRBV27,TGTGCCAGCAGTTGGGGGTCCTATAATTCACCCCTCCACTTT,CASSWGSYNSPLHF
TRBJ1-1,NA,NA,TRBV21-1,TGTGCCAGCAGCAAGTTCACCCCCGACAGGATGAACACTGAAGCTTTCTTT,CASSKFTPDRMNTEAFF
TRBJ1-1,NA,TRBD1,TRBV18,TGTGCCAGCTCACCACAGGGGGCGAACACTGAAGCTTTCTTT,CASSPQGANTEAFF
TRBJ2-1,NA,NA,TRBV18,TGTGCCAGCTCACCAGTACTCAATGAGCAGTTCTTC,CASSPVLNEQFF
TRBJ1-2,NA,NA,TRBV18,TGTGCCAGCTCACCATTCGGTTTCTCGAAGTTCTATGGCTACACCTTC,CASSPFGFSKFYGYTF
TRBJ2-2,NA,TRBD2,TRBV4-2,TGTGCCAGCAGCCAGGGACTAGCGGGGGGGCCGGGCGGGGAGCTGTTTTTT,CASSQGLAGGPGGELFF
TRBJ2-7,NA,TRBD2,TRBV15,TGTGCCACCATGGAGTGGCGGGGGGCCCCCTACGAGCAGTACTTC,CATMEWRGAPYEQYF
TRBJ2-2,NA,NA,TRBV10-2,TGCGCCAGCAGTTATACAGACTCCACCGGGGAGCTGTTTTTT,CASSYTDSTGELFF
TRBJ2-7,NA,NA,TRBV6-1,TGTGCCAGCAGTGATCCGGGCTACGAGCAGTACTTC,CASSDPGYEQYF
TRBJ2-3,NA,TRBD2,TRBV28,TGTGCCAGCAGTATCCTAGCGGGAGTTAATGAAGATACGCAGTATTTT,CASSILAGVNEDTQYF
TRBJ1-2,NA,NA,TRBV5-4,TGTGCCACACACGCCGGGGGAACTGGCTACACCTTC,CATHAGGTGYTF
TRBJ2-2,NA,NA,TRBV11-2,TGTGCCAGCAGCTCTACAGGGAGACGGACCGGGGAGCTGTTTTTT,CASSSTGRRTGELFF
TRBJ1-2,NA,NA,TRBV7-9,TGTGCCAGCAGCTTAGCGTGGCAGGAGTATGGCTACACCTTC,CASSLAWQEYGYTF
TRBJ1-5,once,NA,TRBV21-1,TGTGCCAGCAGGGTATTACGGGACAGACTAAAGCCCCAGCATTTT,CASRVLRDRLKPQHF
TRBJ1-1,NA,TRBD1,TRBV29-1,TGCAGCGTCAACTCAGGGGGCTGGGGGACTGAAGCTTTCTTT,CSVNSGGWGTEAFF
TRBJ2-7,once,TRBD1,TRBV7-6,TGTGCCAGCAGCTTAGAATTTGGACAGGCTTACGAGCAGTACTTC,CASSLEFGQAYEQYF
TRBJ1-2,NA,TRBD1,TRBV13,TGTGCCAGCAGCTTAGGCCAGCAGGGGGCTTATGGCTACACCTTC,CASSLGQQGAYGYTF
TRBJ2-2,NA,TRBD1,TRBV30,TGTGCCTGGAGTACATGGGACAGTCGCACCGGGGAGCTGTTTTTT,CAWSTWDSRTGELFF
TRBJ1-2,NA,NA,TRBV9,TGTGCCAGCAGCGTAGCCAGGGAAATTGGTGGCTACACCTTC,CASSVAREIGGYTF